This T cell receptor beta chain was recovered during a study of metastatic and nonmetastatic thyroid tumors. Background on the study: Comparison of repertoires was carried out across blood and tumor or nodule tissue from malignant and benign thyroid patients.

No treatment of any kind had been given to any patient before thyroid surgery. There are many counts of this clone. Its antigen is unidentified. Regarding the study as a whole: Significantly greater TCR beta diversity was reportedly found in malignant thyroid tumors than in benign nodules (in blood and tumor).

How the authors handled the data: Clinicopathological groups supplied CDR3 differences that were used to build a distant-metastasis classifier for papillary thyroid cancer. TCRdb used MiXCR to call clones anew from the PCR reads. TCRdb's processing, not the authors' own work, is the source of the V and J calls. The sample records 40,000 to 45,000 clones, roughly 3.1% being singletons. The CDR3 runs to 14 residues. The germline V and J ends were trimmed by 3 bases and 4 bases, with 11 bases remaining between them. The source of this sequence is a female donor with papillary thyroid cancer or a benign thyroid nodule (not recorded which). Some clones in this sample may be carry-over from other donors' samples. The chain couples TRBV12-3 or TRBV12-4 to TRBJ2-3; D call uncertain. Sequenced sample: blood. The CDR3 here is CASSFRGGPDTQYF. DNA of the CDR3: TGTGCCAGCAGTTTTCGCGGCGGACCAGATACGCAGTATTTT.